This TCR beta chain comes out of a study of blood T cell repertoires in COVID-19. Participant reports of clinical history set cohort assignment. V was pared by 0 bases and J by 2 bases, with 9 bases of the junction left unmatched. Per germline, CDR1 SGHKS and CDR2 YYEKEE (reference sequence). The CDR3 runs 18 residues. Clones were read by immunoSEQ multiplex PCR, and TCRdb kept only the in-frame ones, dropping some. The sample contains about 200,000 clones, just under 90% of which appear only once. Material: PBMCs or T cells enriched from blood (not recorded which). This chain uses TRBV5-5 with TRBJ1-4, with 8 bases fitting TRBD1. The TCR was taken from a man aged 25 to 45 who had recovered from COVID-19. The CDR3 bases are TGTGCCAGCAGCTTGGCAGGGGGCTCGGGTCCCACTAATGAAAAACTGTTTTTT. Its protein is CASSLAGGSGPTNEKLFF.